Below, one T cell receptor (beta chain) is given with its context. These data come from a study of blood T cell repertoires in COVID-19. Original processing notes: Amplification of reference gene primers was used by the study to estimate nucleated cell counts. Libraries were prepared by immunoSEQ multiplex PCR; TCRdb keeps only in-frame clonotypes and omits some of them. That table gives V, J and clone size, and the DNA gave D and trimming. This sample has 200,000 or so clones; 88% occur once, and the top ten carry over 1.5%. CDR3 size: 17 residues. Unmatched junction bases numbered 10, after V lost 5 bases and J lost 0 bases. Germline CDR1 SEHNR, CDR2 FQNEAQ (reference sequence).

The material sequenced was peripheral blood. This sequence originates from a man in his 70s with acute or convalescent COVID-19. The chain is built from TRBV7-9 and TRBJ2-1, with 7 positions matching TRBD2. This CDR3 reads CASSLRLAASSYNEQFF. Here the CDR3 DNA reads TGTGCCAGCAGCCTCCGCCTAGCGGCTTCCTCCTACAATGAGCAGTTCTTC. The full variable domain, rest sourced from reference TRBV7-9 and TRBJ2-1, is DTGVSQNPRHKITKRGQNVTFRCDPISEHNRLYWYRQTLGQGPEFLTYFQNEAQLEKSRLLSDRFSAERPKGSFSTLEIQRTEQGDSAMYLCASSLRLAASSYNEQFFGPGTRLTVL.